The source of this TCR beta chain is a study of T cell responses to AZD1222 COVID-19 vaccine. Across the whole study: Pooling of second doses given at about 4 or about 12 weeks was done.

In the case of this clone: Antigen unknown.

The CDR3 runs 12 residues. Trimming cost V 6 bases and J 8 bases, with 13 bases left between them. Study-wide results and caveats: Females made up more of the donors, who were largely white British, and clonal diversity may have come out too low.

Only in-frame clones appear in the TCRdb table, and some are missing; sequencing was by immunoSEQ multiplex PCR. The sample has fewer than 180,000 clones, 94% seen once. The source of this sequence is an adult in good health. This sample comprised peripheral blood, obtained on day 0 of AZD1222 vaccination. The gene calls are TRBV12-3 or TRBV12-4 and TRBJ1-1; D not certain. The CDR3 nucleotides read TGTGCCAGCAGGGATCTACGGACGGAAGCTTTCTTT. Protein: CASRDLRTEAFF.